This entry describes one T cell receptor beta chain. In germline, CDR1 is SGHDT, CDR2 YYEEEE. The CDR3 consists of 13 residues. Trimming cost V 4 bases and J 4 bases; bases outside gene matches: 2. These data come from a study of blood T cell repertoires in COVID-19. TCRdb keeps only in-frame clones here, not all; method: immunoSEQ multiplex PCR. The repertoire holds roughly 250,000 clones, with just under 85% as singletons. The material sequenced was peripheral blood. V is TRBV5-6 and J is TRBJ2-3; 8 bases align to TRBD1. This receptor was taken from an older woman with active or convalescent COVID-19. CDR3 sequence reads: CASSTTGADTQYF. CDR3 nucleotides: TGTGCCAGCAGCACGACAGGGGCAGATACGCAGTATTTT.